Presented here are 20 T cell receptor beta chains from one specimen sequenced in a study of blood T cell repertoires in COVID-19. The protocol was immunoSEQ multiplex PCR, while the TCRdb copy is restricted to in-frame clones and leaves out a portion. This sample has under 300,000 clones, with around four fifths found just once. Sequencing was performed on peripheral blood. Receptors were obtained from a man younger than 40 who had recovered from COVID-19.

J is TRBJ2-2 and V is TRBV5-6, with TRBD1 matching 9 bases. Germline V gene lookup returns CDR1 SGHDT and CDR2 YYEEEE. The CDR3 runs 17 residues. Trimming cost V 4 bases and J 1 base; bases outside gene matches: 8. In DNA, the CDR3 is TGTGCCAGCAGCAAGGACAGGGGTATTAGGAACACCGGGGAGCTGTTTTTT. The encoded protein is CASSKDRGIRNTGELFF.

This clone was seen only once. Here the CDR3 reads CAIMRGLTDTQYF. The CDR3 region has the DNA TGTGCCATCATGCGGGGGCTCACAGATACGCAGTATTTT. This chain joins TRBV10-3 and TRBJ2-3; a possible D gene is TRBD2 (7 bases). This CDR3 has 13 residues. The V gene lost 7 bases and the J gene lost 2 bases, with 10 bases spanning the gap. Germline CDR1 is ENHRY and CDR2 is SYGVKD.

This chain uses TRBV27 with TRBJ2-1; 7 bases align to TRBD1. Germline CDR1 reads MNHEY; CDR2 reads SMNVEV (reference sequence). The V segment lost 4 bases and the J segment 15 bases; nucleotides outside the gene matches: 15. The CDR3 is 14 amino acids. Here the CDR3 DNA reads TGTGCCAGCAGTTCCCAAGACAGGGTGACGCCGCGGTTCTTC. Protein product: CASSSQDRVTPRFF.

The J gene is TRBJ1-2, the V gene TRBV5-4; D is unresolved. Trimming took 3 bases from V and 4 from J, leaving 13 bases between them. Germline CDR1 and CDR2: SGHNT and YYREEE (reference sequence). CDR3 length: 14 amino acids. CDR3 sequence (DNA): TGTGCCAGCAGCTGGGCGGGAAAGATCTATGGCTACACCTTC. This codes for CASSWAGKIYGYTF.

This clone came up once. The rearrangement uses TRBV19 and TRBJ1-1; 8 positions match TRBD1. This CDR3 spans 17 amino acids. CDR1 and CDR2 (germline): LNHDA, SQIVND (reference sequence). The ends lost 6 bases at V and 2 bases at J; junction bases unmatched: 14. For the CDR3, the DNA is TGTGCCAGTAGAGGAGGGAACAGGGGGACCCGAAACACTGAAGCTTTCTTT. Amino acid sequence: CASRGGNRGTRNTEAFF. Filled out from reference TRBV19 and TRBJ1-1, the complete variable domain reads DGGITQSPKYLFRKEGQNVTLSCEQNLNHDAMYWYRQDPGQGLRLIYYSQIVNDFQKGDIAEGYSVSREKKESFPLTVTSAQKNPTAFYLCASRGGNRGTRNTEAFFGQGTRLTVV.

This clone was counted a single time. An end of the junction differs from the germline gene, which may be a read error. The CDR3 DNA sequence: TGTGCCAGCAGGGTCGGACTTCAAAGCACATATACGCAGTATTTT. It translates to CASRVGLQSTYTQYF. This chain connects TRBV28 to TRBJ2-3; tentative D call: TRBD2 (5 bases). The CDR3 runs to 15 residues. From germline, CDR1 is MDHEN and CDR2 SYDVKM. The entire variable domain, with the rest obtained from reference TRBV28 and TRBJ2-3, is as follows: DVKVTQSSRYLVKRTGEKVFLECVQDMDHENMFWYRQDPGLGLRLIYFSYDVKMKEKGDIPEGYSVSREKKERFSLILESASTNQTSMYLCASRVGLQSTYTQYFGPGTRLTVL.

The rearrangement links TRBV28 to TRBJ1-2; the D gene is possibly TRBD1 (6 bases). Germline loops: CDR1 MDHEN, CDR2 SYDVKM. The CDR3 has 15 residues. V was pared by 4 bases and J by 3 bases, with 15 bases between. CDR3 sequence: CASSSPGEDDYGYTF. As DNA, the CDR3 is TGTGCCAGCAGTTCGCCAGGGGAAGATGACTATGGCTACACCTTC.

The table lists this clone with a few counts. This sequence joins TRBV14 and TRBJ2-5; tentatively, D is TRBD1 (7 bases). Germline values: CDR1 SGHDN, CDR2 FVKESK. This CDR3 comprises 15 residues. The V end lost 4 bases, the J end lost 1 base, and 13 bases lay between the germline ends. The CDR3 is CASSLRQGGQETQYF. In DNA, the CDR3 is TGTGCCAGCAGCCTTAGACAGGGAGGCCAAGAGACCCAGTACTTC.

The rearrangement joins TRBV2 to TRBJ1-2; unclear D gene. V lost 4 bases and J lost 8, with 8 bases in between. Germline V CDR1 and CDR2: SNHLY, FYNNEI. The CDR3 loop spans 11 amino acids. DNA of the CDR3: TGTGCCAGCAGTGGGGAGGCAGGCTACACCTTC. Residues: CASSGEAGYTF. The entire variable domain, with the rest obtained from reference TRBV2 and TRBJ1-2, is as follows: EPEVTQTPSHQVTQMGQEVILRCVPISNHLYFYWYRQILGQKVEFLVSFYNNEISEKSEIFDDQFSVERPDGSNFTLKIRSTKLEDSAMYFCASSGEAGYTFGSGTRLTVV.

This clone has only a few counts. CDR3 sequence: CASSDRGIQPQHF. The CDR3 DNA follows: TGTGCCAGCAGTGACAGGGGTATTCAGCCCCAGCATTTT. The rearrangement joins TRBV6-1 to TRBJ1-5, with a weak D call TRBD1 (6 bases). CDR1 is MNHNS and CDR2 is SASEGT in the germline V gene. V lost 3 bases and J lost 6, with 9 bases in between. The CDR3 is 13 amino acids.

J is TRBJ1-6 and V is TRBV2; D uncertain. Germline assignment: CDR1 SNHLY and CDR2 FYNNEI. V lost 4 bases and J 8 bases, leaving 12 bases between the germline ends. CDR3 size: 14 residues. CDR3 protein: CASSVGQDYSPLHF. CDR3 DNA sequence: TGTGCCAGCAGTGTCGGGCAGGACTATTCACCCCTCCACTTT.

A single count supports this clone. The V call is TRBV7-2, the J call TRBJ2-5; 8 nucleotides agree with TRBD2. J gave up 1 base and V 5 bases, and 9 bases lay outside the gene matches. The CDR3 totals 16 residues. Germline assignment: CDR1 SGHTA and CDR2 FQGNSA. This chain's CDR3 is CASSTLGRGAQETQYF. CDR3 nucleotide sequence: TGTGCCAGCAGCACTCTAGGGCGGGGGGCCCAAGAGACCCAGTACTTC.

The rearrangement joins TRBV7-9 to TRBJ1-2; 8 bases map to TRBD1. Germline V gene sequence: CDR1 SEHNR, CDR2 FQNEAQ (reference sequence). J was trimmed by 8 bases and V by 5 bases; bases with no gene match: 13. CDR3 size: 15 residues. In DNA, the CDR3 is TGTGCCAGCAGCCCCGGGACAGGCCTTAGTGAAGGCTACACCTTC. This gives the protein CASSPGTGLSEGYTF.

CDR3 DNA: TGTGCCAGCAGCCGGGGGGCCACGAACACCGGGGAGCTGTTTTTT. Translating gives CASSRGATNTGELFF. This chain connects TRBV11-3 to TRBJ2-2; tentative D call: TRBD2 (7 bases). From germline, CDR1 is SGHNT and CDR2 YENEEA. Trimming stripped 5 bases from V and 0 bases from J, with 10 bases between. The CDR3 extends over 15 amino acids.

This clone was picked up a small number of times. This chain connects TRBV18 to TRBJ1-1; possible D gene TRBD1, 6 bases. Trimming left V 3 bases short and J 1 base short, with 9 bases between. The CDR3 loop spans 14 amino acids. Germline V lookup: CDR1 KGHSH, CDR2 LQKENI. Here the CDR3 DNA reads TGTGCCAGCTCACCGTCAGGGGAGAACACTGAAGCTTTCTTT. Encoded protein: CASSPSGENTEAFF.

The J gene is TRBJ2-7, the V gene TRBV6-5; possibly TRBD2 for D (6 bases). CDR1 MNHEY and CDR2 SVGAGI come from the germline V gene. CDR3 size: 15 residues. Trimming removed 4 bases at V and 3 bases at J, with 16 bases between. CDR3 loop: CASSSLGGTIYEQYF. CDR3 in DNA: TGTGCCAGCAGTTCCCTCGGCGGGACGATCTACGAGCAGTACTTC.

This rearrangement joins TRBV4-1 to TRBJ2-2, with a tentative D call TRBD1 (6 bases). V lost 4 bases to trimming and J lost 1 base, with 13 bases between them. This CDR3 spans 16 amino acids. The germline V gene has CDR1 MGHRA and CDR2 YSYEKL. The CDR3 reads CASSPQPGQNTGELFF. The CDR3 nucleotides are TGCGCCAGCAGCCCGCAACCGGGACAGAACACCGGGGAGCTGTTTTTT.

This sequence joins TRBV4-1 and TRBJ2-7, with 7 bases fitting TRBD2. The CDR3 runs 18 residues. Germline assignment: CDR1 MGHRA and CDR2 YSYEKL. With 4 bases clipped from V and 4 bases from J, the junction kept 19 bases outside the gene matches. The CDR3 sequence is CASSPNILKDGGRYEQYF. The DNA of the CDR3 is TGCGCCAGCAGCCCAAATATTTTAAAGGACGGGGGGAGGTACGAGCAGTACTTC.

This clone was detected only once. The chain is built from TRBV10-2 and TRBJ1-3; 7 nucleotides line up with TRBD1. Germline loops: CDR1 WSHSY, CDR2 SAAADI. The CDR3 length is 15 residues. Trimming at V came to 0 bases and at J to 4 bases, leaving 3 bases not matched to a gene. The CDR3 nucleotides are TGCGCCAGCAGTGAGTCGACAGGGTTCGGAAACACCATATATTTT. Protein product: CASSESTGFGNTIYF.

The rearrangement uses TRBV2 and TRBJ2-2; maybe TRBD2 (6 bases). Trimming stripped 6 bases from V and 2 bases from J, with 10 bases between. The CDR3 has 14 amino acids. Germline loops: CDR1 SNHLY, CDR2 FYNNEI. Written as DNA, the CDR3 is TGTGCCAGCAGGAGGGACTTCAACACCGGGGAGCTGTTTTTT. Translated: CASRRDFNTGELFF.